The 27 T cell receptor beta chains below all came from one sample that was sequenced in a study of blood T cell repertoires in COVID-19. Here immunoSEQ multiplex PCR was the method, and the copy in TCRdb shows in-frame clones only, minus some. The sample records approximately 190,000 clones, 80% to 95% being singletons. Sequencing was carried out using peripheral blood. The receptors originated from a man aged 45-65 years with acute or convalescent COVID-19.

This clone was found a few times. The rearrangement links TRBV11-3 to TRBJ1-1, with 7 bases that match TRBD1. There are 13 residues in the CDR3. In germline, CDR1 is SGHNT, CDR2 YENEEA. With V trimmed by 3 bases and J by 7 bases, 5 bases remained unmatched. The CDR3 region is CASSFTQGDEAFF. CDR3 bases: TGTGCCAGCAGCTTCACCCAGGGGGATGAAGCTTTCTTT.

The chain carries TRBV6-6 and TRBJ2-1, with TRBD2 matching 12 bases. Germline V CDR1 and CDR2: MNHNY, SVGAGI (reference sequence). Trimming at V came to 5 bases and at J to 7 bases, leaving 12 bases not matched to a gene. The length of the CDR3 is 17 residues. The CDR3 sequence: CASSRRGLAGGRNEQFF. CDR3 sequence (DNA): TGTGCCAGCAGTCGAAGGGGTCTAGCGGGGGGGCGGAATGAGCAGTTCTTC.

The chain uses TRBV29-1 and TRBJ1-3; D is unclear. The V end was cut by 7 bases, the J end by 5 bases, with 15 bases between. The germline V gene encodes CDR1 SQVTM and CDR2 ANQGSEA. There are 13 residues in the CDR3. CDR3 nucleotides: TGCAGCGCGAAATCCGGCGGCCGAAACACCATATATTTT. Translating it yields CSAKSGGRNTIYF.

The chain recombines TRBV19 with TRBJ2-3; D unclear. Germline lookup yields CDR1 LNHDA and CDR2 SQIVND (reference sequence). The CDR3 has 15 amino acids. Trimming pared 1 base from V and 5 bases from J, leaving 13 bases between. CDR3 nucleotides: TGTGCCAGTAGTATAGGCCCACATTCAGTAGATACGCAGTATTTT. This sequence encodes CASSIGPHSVDTQYF.

The rearrangement links TRBV29-1 to TRBJ2-1; 7 positions match TRBD2. V shed 3 bases and J 3 bases; nucleotides not matched to a gene: 2. The CDR3 totals 13 residues. Looked up from germline, CDR1 is SQVTM and CDR2 is ANQGSEA. The CDR3: CSVDRDYYNEQFF. In DNA, the CDR3 is TGCAGCGTTGATAGGGACTACTACAATGAGCAGTTCTTC.

This chain joins TRBV24-1 and TRBJ1-2; possibly TRBD1 for D (6 bases). Germline values: CDR1 KGHDR, CDR2 SFDVKD. V was trimmed by 3 bases and J by 8 bases, leaving 9 bases between them. This CDR3 contains 12 residues. The CDR3 reads CATSDTGRGYTF. CDR3 nucleotide sequence: TGTGCCACCAGTGATACAGGGAGAGGCTACACCTTC.

The V gene is TRBV6-5, the J gene TRBJ1-2; D might be TRBD1 (5 bases). The V and J ends lost 7 bases and 3 bases respectively, with 15 bases between them. From germline, CDR1 is MNHEY and CDR2 SVGAGI. The CDR3 consists of 14 residues. For the CDR3, the DNA is TGTGCCAGCAACCCTAGGGGAGGGTACTATGGCTACACCTTC. Amino acids: CASNPRGGYYGYTF.

This chain uses TRBV7-9 with TRBJ1-1; D may be TRBD1 (6 bases). V lost 5 bases to trimming and J lost 4 bases, with 8 bases between them. The CDR3 runs 12 residues. Per germline, CDR1 SEHNR and CDR2 FQNEAQ (reference sequence). The CDR3 DNA is TGTGCCAGCAGCCGGGACACCACTGAAGCTTTCTTT. It codes for CASSRDTTEAFF.

The chain joins TRBV30 to TRBJ1-6; D possibly corresponds to TRBD1 (5 bases). The CDR3 is made up of 14 amino acids. The germline V and J ends were trimmed by 5 bases and 9 bases, with 17 bases remaining between them. Germline values: CDR1 GTSNPN, CDR2 SVGIG (reference sequence). The CDR3 spells CAWSSGGNTSPLHF. The CDR3, as DNA: TGTGCCTGGTCGTCGGGGGGTAATACTTCACCCCTCCACTTT. Supplemented by reference TRBV30 and TRBJ1-6, the full variable domain reads SQTIHQWPATLVQPVGSPLSLECTVEGTSNPNLYWYRQAAGRGLQLLFYSVGIGQISSEVPQNLSASRPQDRQFILSSKKLLLSDSGFYLCAWSSGGNTSPLHFGNGTRLTVT.

V usage is TRBV19 and J usage is TRBJ1-1; D possibly corresponds to TRBD1 (5 bases). Germline loops: CDR1 LNHDA, CDR2 SQIVND (reference sequence). V lost 2 bases and J lost 3, with 13 bases in between. The CDR3 has 15 residues. In nucleotides, the CDR3 is TGTGCCAGTAGTATATGGGGAGGGGCCCACACTGAAGCTTTCTTT. Its translation: CASSIWGGAHTEAFF.

The genes are TRBV27 and TRBJ1-6, with 7 bases that match TRBD1. The trim removed 7 bases at V and 7 bases at J, leaving 7 bases unmatched. The CDR3 contains 14 residues. Germline CDR1 and CDR2: MNHEY and SMNVEV (reference sequence). The CDR3 reads CASKNPGQNSPLHF. CDR3 nucleotide sequence: TGTGCCAGCAAAAATCCGGGACAGAATTCACCCCTCCACTTT.

This chain links TRBV30 with TRBJ1-6, with 7 positions matching TRBD1. The germline gives CDR1 GTSNPN, CDR2 SVGIG (reference sequence). V lost 7 bases, J lost 9 bases, and 18 bases stayed unmatched. The CDR3 has 16 residues. CDR3 sequence: CALQQGESRGISPLHF. As DNA, the CDR3 is TGTGCCTTACAGCAGGGAGAGAGCAGGGGGATTTCACCCCTCCACTTT.

This clone came up once. CDR3 in amino acids: CASSLQAGSNQPQHF. DNA for the CDR3: TGTGCCAGCAGCTTACAAGCGGGTAGCAATCAGCCCCAGCATTTT. V and J are TRBV7-3 and TRBJ1-5; D is ambiguous. This CDR3 has 15 amino acids. V lost 2 bases to trimming and J lost 0 bases, with 8 bases between them. CDR1 and CDR2 (germline): SGHTA, FQGTGA.

J is TRBJ2-2 and V is TRBV9; 10 nucleotides line up with TRBD2. CDR1 and CDR2 (germline): SGDLS, YYNGEE. Trimming removed 1 base from V and 1 base from J; junction bases left unmatched: 7. This CDR3 contains 18 residues. The CDR3 is CASSVTPRLAGNTGELFF. The CDR3 bases are TGTGCCAGCAGCGTAACCCCGAGACTAGCGGGGAACACCGGGGAGCTGTTTTTT.

The V gene is TRBV7-9, the J gene TRBJ2-1, with D maybe TRBD1 (6 bases). Per the germline V gene, CDR1 is SEHNR and CDR2 is FQNEAQ (reference sequence). CDR3 length equals 14 residues. Trimming removed 9 bases at V and 3 bases at J, with 15 bases between. This chain's CDR3 is CASKTGSSYNEQFF. The DNA of the CDR3 is TGTGCCAGTAAAACAGGGTCGAGCTACAATGAGCAGTTCTTC. Looking up the rest from reference TRBV7-9 and TRBJ2-1 gives the full variable domain: DTGVSQNPRHKITKRGQNVTFRCDPISEHNRLYWYRQTLGQGPEFLTYFQNEAQLEKSRLLSDRFSAERPKGSFSTLEIQRTEQGDSAMYLCASKTGSSYNEQFFGPGTRLTVL.

The chain joins TRBV5-4 to TRBJ1-1; D remains ambiguous. The CDR3 extends over 12 amino acids. The germline V and J ends were trimmed by 3 bases and 3 bases, with 6 bases remaining between them. Germline lookup yields CDR1 SGHNT and CDR2 YYREEE (reference sequence). CDR3 amino acids: CASSSYHTEAFF. The DNA of the CDR3 is TGTGCCAGCAGCTCTTATCACACTGAAGCTTTCTTT.

This chain uses TRBV19 with TRBJ1-5; D call uncertain. V dropped 9 bases and J dropped 0 bases, with 9 bases sitting between them. The CDR3 contains 13 residues. Looked up from germline, CDR1 is LNHDA and CDR2 is SQIVND (reference sequence). The CDR3 region is CASRSYSNQPQHF. The CDR3 DNA sequence: TGTGCCAGCAGGTCTTATAGCAATCAGCCCCAGCATTTT. The full variable domain, its missing parts supplied by reference TRBV19 and TRBJ1-5, is DGGITQSPKYLFRKEGQNVTLSCEQNLNHDAMYWYRQDPGQGLRLIYYSQIVNDFQKGDIAEGYSVSREKKESFPLTVTSAQKNPTAFYLCASRSYSNQPQHFGDGTRLSIL.

The V gene is TRBV11-2, the J gene TRBJ2-7; 8 nucleotides match TRBD2. Germline V gives CDR1 SGHAT, CDR2 FQNNGV. Trimming removed 5 bases from V and 2 bases from J; junction bases left unmatched: 11. This CDR3 has 16 amino acids. In DNA, the CDR3 is TGTGCCAGCAGCCGCAGCGGGGGATTGAGGGCCTACGAGCAGTACGTC. Its protein product is CASSRSGGLRAYEQYV.

This clone was recorded only once. The rearrangement links TRBV24-1 to TRBJ2-1; 13 positions agree with TRBD2. The CDR3 has 17 amino acids. Trimming took 4 bases from V and 7 from J; bases not matched to a gene: 9. Germline V gene lookup returns CDR1 KGHDR and CDR2 SFDVKD. CDR3 sequence (DNA): TGTGCCACCAGTGAACCAGGACTAGCGGGAGTGAGTAATGAGCAGTTCTTC. Residues: CATSEPGLAGVSNEQFF.

Only one count was recorded for this clone. The J gene is TRBJ1-2, the V gene TRBV29-1; no definite D call. The V gene's germline CDR1 is SQVTM and CDR2 ANQGSEA. The germline V and J ends were trimmed by 4 bases and 6 bases, with 6 bases remaining between them. This CDR3 has 10 residues. DNA of the CDR3: TGCAGCGTTGTCCAGGATGGCTACACCTTC. It yields the protein CSVVQDGYTF.

The chain uses TRBV10-3 and TRBJ1-1, with D maybe TRBD1 (5 bases). CDR1 and CDR2 from the germline V gene are ENHRY and SYGVKD. There are 14 residues in the CDR3. Trimming took off 3 bases at V and 7 bases at J, with 15 bases between the two ends. In nucleotides, the CDR3 is TGTGCCATCAGTGAACGGGGGGGAGACAATGAAGCTTTCTTT. Translating gives CAISERGGDNEAFF.

This clone was picked up a small number of times. The V call is TRBV19, the J call TRBJ2-5, with a possible D match to TRBD1 (6 bases). Germline V CDR1 and CDR2: LNHDA, SQIVND (reference sequence). Trimming left V 5 bases short and J 4 bases short, with 11 bases between. There are 13 residues in the CDR3. DNA of the CDR3: TGTGCCAGTAGTGCTGGGGGCGGAGAGACCCAGTACTTC. Translation gives CASSAGGGETQYF.

The gene calls are TRBV5-6 and TRBJ2-6; the D gene is possibly TRBD1 (6 bases). Trimming removed 3 bases from V and 0 bases from J, with 13 bases in between. The length of the CDR3 is 17 residues. From germline, CDR1 is SGHDT and CDR2 YYEEEE. CDR3 sequence reads: CASSWTASISGANVLTF. The CDR3 DNA reads TGTGCCAGCAGCTGGACAGCCAGTATCTCTGGGGCCAACGTCCTGACTTTC.

The genes are TRBV27 and TRBJ2-7, with D possibly TRBD2 on 6 matching bases. The CDR3 is 14 residues long. Trimming stripped 2 bases from V and 4 bases from J, with 12 bases between. Germline CDR1 and CDR2: MNHEY and SMNVEV (reference sequence). The DNA for the CDR3 is TGTGCCAGCAGTTTAGCCGGGAGTCTATACGAGCAGTACTTC. Its translation: CASSLAGSLYEQYF.

The V call is TRBV2, the J call TRBJ2-3, with D unresolved. Trimming removed 9 bases at V and 0 bases at J, with 22 bases between. The CDR3 is 17 residues long. Germline loops: CDR1 SNHLY, CDR2 FYNNEI. The CDR3 loop reads CASDDSRQSSSTDTQYF. The CDR3 DNA reads as TGTGCCAGTGACGATTCGCGGCAGTCCTCTAGCACAGATACGCAGTATTTT.

The chain is built from TRBV6-1 and TRBJ2-3; 12 nucleotides match TRBD2. The CDR3 covers 15 residues. Per the germline V gene, CDR1 is MNHNS and CDR2 is SASEGT. Trimming took 2 bases from V and 6 from J; bases not matched to a gene: 3. The CDR3 DNA follows: TGTGCCAGCAGTGAATGGACTAGCGGGACGGATACGCAGTATTTT. It is translated as CASSEWTSGTDTQYF.

The V gene is TRBV4-1, the J gene TRBJ2-1; 11 bases line up with TRBD2. CDR1 is MGHRA, CDR2 YSYEKL, per germline. This CDR3 region has 18 residues. Germline trimming cut 2 bases from V and 3 bases from J; bases unmatched to any gene: 9. The CDR3 region has the DNA TGCGCCAGCAGCCAACCACGATTAGCGGGAGGGGTCTACAATGAGCAGTTCTTC. Translation gives CASSQPRLAGGVYNEQFF.